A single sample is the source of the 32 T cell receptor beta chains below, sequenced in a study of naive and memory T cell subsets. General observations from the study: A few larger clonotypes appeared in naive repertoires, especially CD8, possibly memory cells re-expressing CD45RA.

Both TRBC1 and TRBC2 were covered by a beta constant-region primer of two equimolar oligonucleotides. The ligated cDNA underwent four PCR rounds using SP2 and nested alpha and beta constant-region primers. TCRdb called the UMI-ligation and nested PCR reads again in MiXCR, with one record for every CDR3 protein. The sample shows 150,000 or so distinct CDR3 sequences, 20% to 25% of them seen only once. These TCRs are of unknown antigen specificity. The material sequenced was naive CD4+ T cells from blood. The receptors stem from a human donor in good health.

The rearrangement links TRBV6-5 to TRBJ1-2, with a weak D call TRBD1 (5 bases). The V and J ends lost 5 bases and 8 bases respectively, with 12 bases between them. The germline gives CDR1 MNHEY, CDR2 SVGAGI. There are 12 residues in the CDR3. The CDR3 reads CASSRGGYGYTF. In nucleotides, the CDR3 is TGTGCCAGCAGTCGGGGGGGGTACGGCTACACCTTC.

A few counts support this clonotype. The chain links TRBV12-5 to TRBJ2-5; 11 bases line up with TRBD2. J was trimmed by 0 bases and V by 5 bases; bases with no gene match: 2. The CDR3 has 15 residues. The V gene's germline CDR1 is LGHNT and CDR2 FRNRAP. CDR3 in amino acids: CASGPGLADQETQYF. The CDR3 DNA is TGTGCTAGTGGTCCGGGACTAGCGGACCAAGAGACCCAGTACTTC.

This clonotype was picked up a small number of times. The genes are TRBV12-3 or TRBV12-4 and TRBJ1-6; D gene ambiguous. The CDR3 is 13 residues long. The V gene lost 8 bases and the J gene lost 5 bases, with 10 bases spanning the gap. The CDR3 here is CASHFKDNSPLHF. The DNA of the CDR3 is TGTGCCAGCCATTTTAAAGATAATTCACCCCTCCACTTT.

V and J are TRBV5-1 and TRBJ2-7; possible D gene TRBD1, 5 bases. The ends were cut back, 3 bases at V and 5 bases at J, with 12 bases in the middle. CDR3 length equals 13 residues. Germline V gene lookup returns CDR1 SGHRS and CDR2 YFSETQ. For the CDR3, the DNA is TGCGCCAGCAGCTCTCCAGGGTTCCACGAGCAGTACTTC. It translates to CASSSPGFHEQYF.

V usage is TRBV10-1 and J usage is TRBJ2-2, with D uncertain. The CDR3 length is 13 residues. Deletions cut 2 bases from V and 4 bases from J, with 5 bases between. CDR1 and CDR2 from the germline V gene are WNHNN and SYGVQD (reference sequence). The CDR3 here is CASSERGTGELFF. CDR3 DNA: TGCGCCAGCAGTGAGCGCGGCACCGGGGAGCTGTTTTTT.

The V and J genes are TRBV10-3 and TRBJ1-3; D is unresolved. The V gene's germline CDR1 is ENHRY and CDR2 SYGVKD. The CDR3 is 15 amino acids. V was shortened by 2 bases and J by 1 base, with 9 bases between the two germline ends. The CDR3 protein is CAISEGWKSGNTIYF. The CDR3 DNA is TGTGCCATCAGTGAGGGATGGAAGTCTGGAAACACCATATATTTT.

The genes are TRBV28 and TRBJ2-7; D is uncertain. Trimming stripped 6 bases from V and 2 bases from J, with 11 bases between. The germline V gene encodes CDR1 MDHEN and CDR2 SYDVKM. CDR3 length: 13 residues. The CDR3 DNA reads TGTGCCAGCAGCCGCCCAGTTACCTACGAGCAGTACTTC. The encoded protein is CASSRPVTYEQYF. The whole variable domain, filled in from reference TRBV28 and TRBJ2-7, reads DVKVTQSSRYLVKRTGEKVFLECVQDMDHENMFWYRQDPGLGLRLIYFSYDVKMKEKGDIPEGYSVSREKKERFSLILESASTNQTSMYLCASSRPVTYEQYFGPGTRLTVT.

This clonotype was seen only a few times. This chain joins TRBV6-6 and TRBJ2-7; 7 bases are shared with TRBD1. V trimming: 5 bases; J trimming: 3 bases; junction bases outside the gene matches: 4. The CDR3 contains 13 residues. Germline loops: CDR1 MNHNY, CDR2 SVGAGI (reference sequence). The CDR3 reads CASSRQGDYEQYF. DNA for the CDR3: TGTGCCAGCAGTAGACAGGGTGACTACGAGCAGTACTTC.

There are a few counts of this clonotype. CDR3 in amino acids: CASSQTSGSPSSYNEQFF. The CDR3 DNA sequence: TGCGCCAGCAGCCAGACTAGCGGGAGCCCTAGCTCCTACAATGAGCAGTTCTTC. This chain uses TRBV5-1 with TRBJ2-1; 12 bases map to TRBD2. The CDR3 sequence is 18 residues long. The germline V gene encodes CDR1 SGHRS and CDR2 YFSETQ. J gave up 0 bases and V 4 bases, and 8 bases lay outside the gene matches.

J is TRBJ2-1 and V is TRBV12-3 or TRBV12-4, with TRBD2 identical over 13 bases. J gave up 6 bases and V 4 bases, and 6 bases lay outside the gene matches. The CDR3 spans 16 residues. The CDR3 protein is CASSWRTSGSGNEQFF. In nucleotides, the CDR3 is TGTGCCAGCAGTTGGAGGACTAGCGGGAGTGGCAATGAGCAGTTCTTC.

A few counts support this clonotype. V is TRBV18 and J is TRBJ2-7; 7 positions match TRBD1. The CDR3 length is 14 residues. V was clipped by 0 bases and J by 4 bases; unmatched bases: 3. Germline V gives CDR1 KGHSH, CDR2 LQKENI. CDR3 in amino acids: CASSPPPGQYEQYF. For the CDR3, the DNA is TGTGCCAGCTCACCACCCCCGGGACAGTACGAGCAGTACTTC.

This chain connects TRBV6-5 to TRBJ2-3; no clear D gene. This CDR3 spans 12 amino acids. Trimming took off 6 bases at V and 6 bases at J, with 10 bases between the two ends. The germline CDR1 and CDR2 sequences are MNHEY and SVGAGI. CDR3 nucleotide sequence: TGTGCCAGCAGGGCCCCCGGGGATACGCAGTATTTT. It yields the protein CASRAPGDTQYF.

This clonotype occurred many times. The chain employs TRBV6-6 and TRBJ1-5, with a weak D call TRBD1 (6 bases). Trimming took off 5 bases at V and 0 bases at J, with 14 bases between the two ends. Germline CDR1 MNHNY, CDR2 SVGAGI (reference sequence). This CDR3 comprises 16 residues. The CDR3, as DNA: TGTGCCAGCAGTGACATACAGGGTCCTAGCAATCAGCCCCAGCATTTT. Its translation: CASSDIQGPSNQPQHF.

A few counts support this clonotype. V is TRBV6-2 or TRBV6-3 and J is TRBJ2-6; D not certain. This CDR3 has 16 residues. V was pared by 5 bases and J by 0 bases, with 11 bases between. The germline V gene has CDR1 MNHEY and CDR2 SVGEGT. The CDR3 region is CASSNLRDSGANVLTF. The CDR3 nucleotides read TGTGCCAGCAGTAACCTACGAGACTCTGGGGCCAACGTCCTGACTTTC.

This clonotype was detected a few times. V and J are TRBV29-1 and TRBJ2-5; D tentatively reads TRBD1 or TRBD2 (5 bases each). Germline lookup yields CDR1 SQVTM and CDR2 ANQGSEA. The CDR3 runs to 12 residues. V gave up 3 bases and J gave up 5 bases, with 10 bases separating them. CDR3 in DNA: TGCAGCGTTGAGAGGGGCCACGAGACCCAGTACTTC. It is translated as CSVERGHETQYF.

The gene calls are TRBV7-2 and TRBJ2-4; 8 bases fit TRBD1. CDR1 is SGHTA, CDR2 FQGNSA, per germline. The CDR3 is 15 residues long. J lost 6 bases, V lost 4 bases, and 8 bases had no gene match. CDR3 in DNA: TGTGCCAGCAGCTCGGTCGGACAGGGTACAAACATTCAGTACTTC. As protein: CASSSVGQGTNIQYF.

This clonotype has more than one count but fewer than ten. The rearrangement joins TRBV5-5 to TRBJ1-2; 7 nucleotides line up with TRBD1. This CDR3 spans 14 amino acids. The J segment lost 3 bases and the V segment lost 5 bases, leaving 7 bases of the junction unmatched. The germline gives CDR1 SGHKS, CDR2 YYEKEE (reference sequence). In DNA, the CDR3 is TGTGCCAGCAGGGGGAGGACAGGTTACTATGGCTACACCTTC. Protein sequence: CASRGRTGYYGYTF.

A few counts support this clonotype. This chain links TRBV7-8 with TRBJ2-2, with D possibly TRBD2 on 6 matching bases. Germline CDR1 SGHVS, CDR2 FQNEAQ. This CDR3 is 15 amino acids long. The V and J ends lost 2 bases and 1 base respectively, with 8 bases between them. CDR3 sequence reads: CASSLTSRNTGELFF. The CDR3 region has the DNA TGTGCCAGCAGCTTAACTAGCCGGAACACCGGGGAGCTGTTTTTT.

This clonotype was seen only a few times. This chain's CDR3 is CSATLAGGGLETQYF. As DNA, the CDR3 is TGCAGTGCTACCCTAGCGGGGGGGGGCTTGGAGACCCAGTACTTC. The rearrangement uses TRBV20-1 and TRBJ2-5, with 12 bases identical to TRBD2. This CDR3 contains 15 residues. Germline V gene data show CDR1 as DFQATT and CDR2 as SNEGSKA (reference sequence). V lost 4 bases and J lost 5; bases outside the gene matches: 8.

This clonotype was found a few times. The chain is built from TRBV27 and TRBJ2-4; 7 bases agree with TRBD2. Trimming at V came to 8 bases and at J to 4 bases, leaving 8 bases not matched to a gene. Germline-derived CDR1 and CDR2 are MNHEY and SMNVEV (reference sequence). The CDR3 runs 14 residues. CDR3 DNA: TGTGCCAGCTCCCTAGGGACTACGAAAAACATTCAGTACTTC. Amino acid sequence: CASSLGTTKNIQYF.

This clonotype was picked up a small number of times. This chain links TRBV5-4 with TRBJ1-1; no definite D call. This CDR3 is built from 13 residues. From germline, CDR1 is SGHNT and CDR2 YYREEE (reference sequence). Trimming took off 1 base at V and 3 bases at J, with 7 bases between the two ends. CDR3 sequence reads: CASSLRRDTEAFF. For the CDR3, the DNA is TGTGCCAGCAGCTTGCGACGGGACACTGAAGCTTTCTTT. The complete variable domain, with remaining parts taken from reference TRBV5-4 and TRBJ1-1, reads ETGVTQSPTHLIKTRGQQVTLRCSSQSGHNTVSWYQQALGQGPQFIFQYYREEENGRGNFPPRFSGLQFPNYSSELNVNALELDDSALYLCASSLRRDTEAFFGQGTRLTVV.

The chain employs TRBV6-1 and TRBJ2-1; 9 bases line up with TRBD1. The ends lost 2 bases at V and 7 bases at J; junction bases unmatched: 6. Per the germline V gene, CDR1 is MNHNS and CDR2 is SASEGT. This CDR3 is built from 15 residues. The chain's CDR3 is CASSEPGTGRNEQFF. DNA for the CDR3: TGTGCCAGCAGTGAACCCGGGACAGGGCGGAATGAGCAGTTCTTC.

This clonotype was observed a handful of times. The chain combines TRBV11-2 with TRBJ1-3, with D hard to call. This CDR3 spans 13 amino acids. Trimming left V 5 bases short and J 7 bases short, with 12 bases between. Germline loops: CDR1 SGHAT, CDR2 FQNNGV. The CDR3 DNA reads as TGTGCCAGCAGCGAACTAGTCGGGAACACCATATATTTT. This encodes CASSELVGNTIYF. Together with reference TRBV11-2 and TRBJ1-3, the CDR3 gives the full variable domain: EAGVAQSPRYKIIEKRQSVAFWCNPISGHATLYWYQQILGQGPKLLIQFQNNGVVDDSQLPKDRFSAERLKGVDSTLKIQPAKLEDSAVYLCASSELVGNTIYFGEGSWLTVV.

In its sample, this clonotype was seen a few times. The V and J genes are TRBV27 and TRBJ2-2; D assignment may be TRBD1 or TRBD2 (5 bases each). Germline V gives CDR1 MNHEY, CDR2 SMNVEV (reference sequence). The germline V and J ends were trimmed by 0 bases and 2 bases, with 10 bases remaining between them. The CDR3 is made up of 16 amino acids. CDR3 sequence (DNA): TGTGCCAGCAGTTTATCTGGGACGGGAAACACCGGGGAGCTGTTTTTT. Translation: CASSLSGTGNTGELFF.

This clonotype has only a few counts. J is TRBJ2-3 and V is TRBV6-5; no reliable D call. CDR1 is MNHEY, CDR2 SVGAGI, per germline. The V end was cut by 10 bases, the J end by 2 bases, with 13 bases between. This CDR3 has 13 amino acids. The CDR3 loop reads CATAGLPTDTQYF. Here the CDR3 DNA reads TGTGCCACCGCAGGCCTCCCCACAGATACGCAGTATTTT.

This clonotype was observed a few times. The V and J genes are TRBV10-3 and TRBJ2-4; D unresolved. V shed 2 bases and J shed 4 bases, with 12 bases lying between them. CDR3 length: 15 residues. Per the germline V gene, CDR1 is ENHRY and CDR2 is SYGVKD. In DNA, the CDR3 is TGTGCCATCAGTGAGATAGAGGCTTTTAAAAACATTCAGTACTTC. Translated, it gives CAISEIEAFKNIQYF.

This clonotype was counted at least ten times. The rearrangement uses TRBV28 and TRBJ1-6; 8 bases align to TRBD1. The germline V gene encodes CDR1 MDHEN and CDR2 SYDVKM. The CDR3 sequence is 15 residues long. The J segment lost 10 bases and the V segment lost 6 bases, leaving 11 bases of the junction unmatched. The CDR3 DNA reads TGTGCCAGCAGGGTTAAACAGGGGGGTTTCTCACCCCTCCACTTT. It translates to CASRVKQGGFSPLHF. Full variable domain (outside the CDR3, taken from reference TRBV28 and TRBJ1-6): DVKVTQSSRYLVKRTGEKVFLECVQDMDHENMFWYRQDPGLGLRLIYFSYDVKMKEKGDIPEGYSVSREKKERFSLILESASTNQTSMYLCASRVKQGGFSPLHFGNGTRLTVT.

The DNA of the CDR3 is TGTGCCAGCAGTCCCCGGGACAGACAAGAGACCCAGTACTTC. Amino acids: CASSPRDRQETQYF. The chain couples TRBV28 to TRBJ2-5, with 7 bases aligning to TRBD1. Germline CDR1 reads MDHEN; CDR2 reads SYDVKM. The CDR3 is 14 residues long. After removal of 5 bases from V and 2 bases from J, the junction contained 5 bases not matched to a gene.

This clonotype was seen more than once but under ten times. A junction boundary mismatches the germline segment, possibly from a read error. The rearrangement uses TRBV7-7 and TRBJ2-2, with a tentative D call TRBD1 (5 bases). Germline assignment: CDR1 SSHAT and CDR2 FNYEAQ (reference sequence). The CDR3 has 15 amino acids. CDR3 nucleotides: TGTGCTAGCAGCCCGAATCCAGGGCCGTCCGGGGAGCTGTTTTTT. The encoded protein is CASSPNPGPSGELFF.

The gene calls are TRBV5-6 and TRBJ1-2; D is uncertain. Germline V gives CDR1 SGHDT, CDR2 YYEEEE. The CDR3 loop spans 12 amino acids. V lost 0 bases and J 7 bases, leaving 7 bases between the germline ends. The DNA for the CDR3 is TGTGCCAGCAGCTTGGTTTTGTCTGGCTACACCTTC. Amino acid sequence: CASSLVLSGYTF.

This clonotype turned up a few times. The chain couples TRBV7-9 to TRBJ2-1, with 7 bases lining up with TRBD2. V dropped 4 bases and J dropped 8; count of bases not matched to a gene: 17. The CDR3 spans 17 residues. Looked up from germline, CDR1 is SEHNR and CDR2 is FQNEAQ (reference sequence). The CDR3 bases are TGTGCCAGCAGCTCTCGGAGACTAGCCCTTGGCGGGGATGAGCAGTTCTTC. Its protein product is CASSSRRLALGGDEQFF. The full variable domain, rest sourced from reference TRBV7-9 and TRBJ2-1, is DTGVSQNPRHKITKRGQNVTFRCDPISEHNRLYWYRQTLGQGPEFLTYFQNEAQLEKSRLLSDRFSAERPKGSFSTLEIQRTEQGDSAMYLCASSSRRLALGGDEQFFGPGTRLTVL.

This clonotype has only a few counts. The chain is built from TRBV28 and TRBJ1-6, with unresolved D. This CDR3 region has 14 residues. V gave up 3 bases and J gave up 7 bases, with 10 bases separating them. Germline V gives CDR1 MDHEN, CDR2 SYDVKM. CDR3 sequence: CASSLLLGNSPLHF. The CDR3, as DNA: TGTGCCAGCAGTTTGCTCCTAGGGAATTCACCCCTCCACTTT.